This entry is about one T cell receptor (beta chain). Its target is not known. Libraries were prepared by immunoSEQ multiplex PCR; TCRdb keeps only in-frame clonotypes and omits some of them. The sample records 12,000 or so clones, around 74% being singletons. The data derive from a study of OX40 agonist ivuxolimab in advanced cancers. Turning to the study itself: In this cohort, patients received ivuxolimab, an agonistic anti-OX40 (CD134) antibody. At doses from 0.01 to 10 mg/kg, patients were given intravenous ivuxolimab every 2 weeks. A diagnosis of hepatocellular carcinoma, melanoma, renal cell or head and neck cancer was present in dose-escalation patients. Overall study results and limits: On average, CD8+ T cells had more expanded clones than CD4+.

Germline CDR1 reads SGDLS; CDR2 reads YYNGEE. With 3 bases removed from V and 1 base from J, the gap between germline ends came to 10 bases. The CDR3 has 14 amino acids. The chain combines TRBV9 with TRBJ1-1, with a tentative D call TRBD1 (5 bases). Sample: CD4+ or CD8+ T cells sorted from blood, taken in a trial of the OX40 agonist ivuxolimab. This TCR was sampled from an adult with an advanced solid tumor such as melanoma, head and neck, liver or kidney cancer. CDR3 sequence (DNA): TGTGCCAGCAGCGCGGGGGTACCGAACACTGAAGCTTTCTTT. Translated: CASSAGVPNTEAFF.